The rows below give T cell receptor beta chains drawn from one sample of a study of T cells in tumors after PD-1 blockade. Profiled with immunoSEQ multiplex PCR; TCRdb holds only in-frame clones, not every one. This sample yields 10,000 to 15,000 clones, of which roughly three fifths are seen a single time; roughly a quarter belongs to the top ten. The specimen was tumor tissue, collected before anti-PD-1 treatment. Receptors originate from a human donor with cutaneous squamous cell carcinoma. CDR3s include the opening cysteine and the closing phenylalanine or tryptophan. The D gene is left open where the match is weak.

d_call: TRBD1; j_call: TRBJ2-6; cdr3_length: 15; v_call: TRBV3-1/TRBV3-2; cdr3_aa: CASSRTGAGANVLTF
d_call: NA; j_call: TRBJ2-5; cdr3_length: 13; v_call: TRBV6-6; cdr3_aa: CASSPVGQETQYF
d_call: TRBD1; j_call: TRBJ2-2; cdr3_length: 15; v_call: TRBV5-1; cdr3_aa: CASSLRQGVSGELFF
d_call: NA; j_call: TRBJ1-6; cdr3_length: 15; v_call: TRBV6-1; cdr3_aa: CASSESHTDNSPLHF
d_call: TRBD2; j_call: TRBJ2-1; cdr3_length: 16; v_call: TRBV19; cdr3_aa: CASSMHPGGPRLEQFF
d_call: TRBD2; j_call: TRBJ2-1; cdr3_length: 16; v_call: TRBV27; cdr3_aa: CASSSQREYSHNEQFF
d_call: NA; j_call: TRBJ1-6; cdr3_length: 15; v_call: TRBV6-5; cdr3_aa: CASSYRGGYNSPLHF
d_call: NA; j_call: TRBJ1-2; cdr3_length: 12; v_call: TRBV7-8; cdr3_aa: CASSPSPWGYTF
d_call: NA; j_call: TRBJ2-3; cdr3_length: 13; v_call: TRBV9; cdr3_aa: CASSPSITDTQYF
d_call: NA; j_call: TRBJ2-1; cdr3_length: 16; v_call: TRBV6-2/TRBV6-3; cdr3_aa: CASSYEEGANHNEQFF
d_call: NA; j_call: TRBJ2-5; cdr3_length: 15; v_call: TRBV6-2/TRBV6-3; cdr3_aa: CASSYSGGHQETQYF
d_call: TRBD1; j_call: TRBJ2-7; cdr3_length: 13; v_call: TRBV28; cdr3_aa: CASRSGQGAEQYF
d_call: TRBD2; j_call: TRBJ2-7; cdr3_length: 18; v_call: TRBV7-6; cdr3_aa: CASSLDPPPGLALDEQYF
d_call: NA; j_call: TRBJ2-7; cdr3_length: 15; v_call: TRBV7-6; cdr3_aa: CASSQGRGLSYEQYF
d_call: NA; j_call: TRBJ1-4; cdr3_length: 14; v_call: TRBV19; cdr3_aa: CASSIGPTHALALF
d_call: NA; j_call: TRBJ1-1; cdr3_length: 14; v_call: TRBV10-3; cdr3_aa: CAISESEGLDEAFF
d_call: TRBD2; j_call: TRBJ2-1; cdr3_length: 15; v_call: TRBV5-1; cdr3_aa: CASSFGGLGGNEQFF
d_call: TRBD1; j_call: TRBJ1-5; cdr3_length: 15; v_call: TRBV7-2; cdr3_aa: CASSLRTGVGQPQHF
d_call: NA; j_call: TRBJ2-1; cdr3_length: 15; v_call: TRBV5-1; cdr3_aa: CASSAGTESYNEQFF
d_call: TRBD1; j_call: TRBJ1-3; cdr3_length: 16; v_call: TRBV6-6; cdr3_aa: CASSGPGQGGRNTIYF
d_call: NA; j_call: TRBJ2-1; cdr3_length: 13; v_call: TRBV14; cdr3_aa: CASSQGTYNEQFF
d_call: NA; j_call: TRBJ1-5; cdr3_length: 13; v_call: TRBV6-5; cdr3_aa: CASSYSRVQPQHF
d_call: TRBD1; j_call: TRBJ1-2; cdr3_length: 13; v_call: TRBV5-1; cdr3_aa: CASSDRQGNGYTF
d_call: NA; j_call: TRBJ2-7; cdr3_length: 14; v_call: TRBV5-1; cdr3_aa: CASSWGTESYEQYF
d_call: NA; j_call: TRBJ1-5; cdr3_length: 16; v_call: TRBV19; cdr3_aa: CASSMREGWGNQPQHF
d_call: TRBD1; j_call: TRBJ1-6; cdr3_length: 14; v_call: TRBV10-2; cdr3_aa: CASRGGQGSSPLHF
d_call: NA; j_call: TRBJ1-1; cdr3_length: 12; v_call: TRBV30; cdr3_aa: CAWSEVGTEAFF
d_call: NA; j_call: TRBJ2-3; cdr3_length: 16; v_call: TRBV11-2; cdr3_aa: CASSLALASLKDTQYF
d_call: NA; j_call: TRBJ2-1; cdr3_length: 13; v_call: TRBV2; cdr3_aa: CASRRDTYNEQFF
d_call: NA; j_call: TRBJ1-1; cdr3_length: 11; v_call: TRBV2; cdr3_aa: CASGRNTEAFF
d_call: NA; j_call: TRBJ2-7; cdr3_length: 16; v_call: TRBV6-2/TRBV6-3; cdr3_aa: CASSYLGPQSHYEQYF
d_call: TRBD2; j_call: TRBJ2-3; cdr3_length: 15; v_call: TRBV5-1; cdr3_aa: CASSPGLAGSDTQYF
d_call: NA; j_call: TRBJ1-1; cdr3_length: 14; v_call: TRBV30; cdr3_aa: CAWSVGLNRTEAFF
d_call: NA; j_call: TRBJ2-7; cdr3_length: 12; v_call: TRBV11-3; cdr3_aa: CASSSNPYEQYF
d_call: TRBD2; j_call: TRBJ2-1; cdr3_length: 15; v_call: TRBV11-1; cdr3_aa: CASSPGLAGDNEQFF
d_call: NA; j_call: TRBJ2-6; cdr3_length: 17; v_call: TRBV28; cdr3_aa: CASSFWQGSAGANVLTF
d_call: TRBD2; j_call: TRBJ2-1; cdr3_length: 16; v_call: TRBV11-2; cdr3_aa: CASSLIAGGVYNEQFF
d_call: NA; j_call: TRBJ2-7; cdr3_length: 16; v_call: TRBV4-3; cdr3_aa: CASSQDYWTDSYEQYF
d_call: NA; j_call: TRBJ2-1; cdr3_length: 11; v_call: TRBV29-1; cdr3_aa: CSVGQGDEQFF
d_call: TRBD1; j_call: TRBJ1-2; cdr3_length: 14; v_call: TRBV7-9; cdr3_aa: CASSSGQGDYGYTF